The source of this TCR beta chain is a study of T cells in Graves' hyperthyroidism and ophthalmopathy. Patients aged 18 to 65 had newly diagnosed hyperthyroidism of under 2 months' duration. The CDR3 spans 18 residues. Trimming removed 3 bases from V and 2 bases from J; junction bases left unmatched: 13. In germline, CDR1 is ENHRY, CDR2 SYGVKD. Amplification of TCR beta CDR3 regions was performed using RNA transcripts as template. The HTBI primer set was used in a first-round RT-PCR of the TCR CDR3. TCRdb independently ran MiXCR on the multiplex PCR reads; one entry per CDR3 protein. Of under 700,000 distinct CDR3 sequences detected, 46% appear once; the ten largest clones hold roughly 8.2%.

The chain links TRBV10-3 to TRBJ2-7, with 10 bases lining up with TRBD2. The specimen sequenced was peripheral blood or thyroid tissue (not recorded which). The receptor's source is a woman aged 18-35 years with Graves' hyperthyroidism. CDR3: CAISDTSGIKPLTYEQYF. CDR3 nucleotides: TGTGCCATCAGTGATACTAGCGGGATAAAACCACTAACCTACGAGCAGTACTTC.